This record concerns one TCR beta chain sequence. Its antigen is unknown. The study sequenced cultured CD4+ T cell DNA using the Oncomine TCR Beta short-read assay. One entry per CDR3 protein results from TCRdb running MiXCR on the PCR reads. The sample carries thousands of distinct CDR3 sequences, around two fifths recorded once. This entry is derived from a study of vaccination and CD4 T cells after COVID-19. Treatment described: approximately 9-day PBMC culture with coronavirus spike peptide pools or control peptides (ViraFEST assay). Dates of PCR positivity, March to December 2020, preceded the US Alpha, Beta and Delta variants. From germline, CDR1 is LNHDA and CDR2 SQIVND (reference sequence). The V segment lost 8 bases and the J segment 3 bases; nucleotides outside the gene matches: 10. The CDR3 is made up of 16 amino acids.

This chain uses TRBV19 with TRBJ1-3; 10 bases agree with TRBD1. The sequence was obtained from a human donor who had recovered from COVID-19. The sample consisted of CD4+ T cells from blood, cultured in vitro. CDR3 DNA: TGTGCCAGTGGCCGGGACAGGGGTTTCAGTGGAAACACCATATATTTT. This sequence encodes CASGRDRGFSGNTIYF. The entire variable domain, with the rest obtained from reference TRBV19 and TRBJ1-3, is as follows: DGGITQSPKYLFRKEGQNVTLSCEQNLNHDAMYWYRQDPGQGLRLIYYSQIVNDFQKGDIAEGYSVSREKKESFPLTVTSAQKNPTAFYLCASGRDRGFSGNTIYFGEGSWLTVV.